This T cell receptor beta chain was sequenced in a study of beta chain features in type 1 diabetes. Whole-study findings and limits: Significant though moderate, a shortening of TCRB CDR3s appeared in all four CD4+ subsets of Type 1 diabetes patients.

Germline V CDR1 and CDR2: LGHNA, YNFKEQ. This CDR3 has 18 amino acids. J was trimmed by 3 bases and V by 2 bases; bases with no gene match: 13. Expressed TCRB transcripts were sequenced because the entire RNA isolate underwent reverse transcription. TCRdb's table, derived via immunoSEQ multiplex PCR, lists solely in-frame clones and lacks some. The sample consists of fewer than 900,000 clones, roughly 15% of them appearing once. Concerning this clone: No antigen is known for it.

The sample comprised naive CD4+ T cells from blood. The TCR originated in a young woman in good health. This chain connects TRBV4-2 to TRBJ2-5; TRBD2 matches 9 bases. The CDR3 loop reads CASSQPLARLAGKETQYF. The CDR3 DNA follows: TGTGCCAGCAGCCAACCTTTAGCGCGGCTAGCGGGAAAAGAGACCCAGTACTTC.